Following are 18 T cell receptor beta chains from one sample sequenced in a study of identical twins (dated by TCRdb to the mid-2010s). Library generation was performed with 5' RACE. The sequencing machine was an Illumina HiSeq 2000. TCRdb reprocessing: public reads trimmed at Q25 with fastp, clones called with MiXCR, in-frame beta chains kept. Rows with a matching CDR3 protein are joined into one entry that keeps the most common DNA and genes. The sample table lists some 440,000 distinct CDR3 sequences, 24% of them with a count of one. Jointly, the top ten make up 2.9% of the sample. These data are also associated with another study on T cells expressing NK-cell markers.

The sequenced sample was CD4+ T cells sorted from blood. The receptors here all came from a woman aged 18-29 years in good health.

The count of this clonotype is one. The rearrangement links TRBV11-3 to TRBJ2-3; 7 bases agree with TRBD2. This CDR3 has 15 residues. The germline CDR1 and CDR2 sequences are SGHNT and YENEEA. The V and J ends lost 5 bases and 5 bases, in that order; junction bases with no gene match: 10. In DNA, the CDR3 is TGTGCCAGCAGCCTCTCTCTGGGGGGGGAAGATACGCAGTATTTT. This encodes CASSLSLGGEDTQYF.

Worth noting for this clonotype: At one boundary the junction diverges from the germline segment, which might be a read error. V and J are TRBV6-5 and TRBJ1-1; no clear D gene. Germline V gene lookup returns CDR1 MNHEY and CDR2 SVGAGI. The CDR3 runs 16 residues. The CDR3: CASSHSWGGWNTEAFF. DNA for the CDR3: TGTGCCAGCAGTCACTCCTGGGGTGGGTGGAACACTGAAGCTTTCTTT.

This clonotype was seen a few times. The chain has TRBV28 and TRBJ1-5, with D possibly matching TRBD1 (6 bases). Germline CDR1 reads MDHEN; CDR2 reads SYDVKM. The CDR3 contains 15 residues. V was pared by 6 bases and J by 7 bases, with 19 bases between. The CDR3 sequence: CASSLGGARRQPQHF. The CDR3 region has the DNA TGTGCCAGCAGCCTGGGGGGGGCGCGTCGGCAGCCCCAGCATTTT.

This clonotype has a handful of counts. The chain uses TRBV5-1 and TRBJ2-1; 7 bases match TRBD2. The CDR3 loop spans 14 amino acids. V lost 6 bases to trimming and J lost 3 bases; unmatched junction nucleotides: 6. CDR1 and CDR2 (germline): SGHRS, YFSETQ. This CDR3 is CASTWGGIYNEQFF. The CDR3 region has the DNA TGCGCCAGCACCTGGGGGGGTATCTACAATGAGCAGTTCTTC.

The J gene is TRBJ2-3, the V gene TRBV2; D uncertain. CDR3 length: 13 amino acids. The V end was cut by 8 bases, the J end by 0 bases, with 9 bases between. Germline CDR1 and CDR2: SNHLY and FYNNEI. In nucleotides, the CDR3 is TGTGCCAGCGCCGAAAGAAGCACAGATACGCAGTATTTT. It yields the protein CASAERSTDTQYF.

This clonotype was recorded a few times. This chain connects TRBV12-3 or TRBV12-4 to TRBJ2-3; TRBD2 agrees at 12 bases. The CDR3 runs 16 residues. The trim removed 4 bases at V and 5 bases at J, leaving 7 bases unmatched. The CDR3 is CASSSLAGGREDTQYF. The CDR3 region has the DNA TGTGCCAGCAGTTCCCTAGCGGGGGGGCGAGAAGATACGCAGTATTTT.

This clonotype was seen a handful of times. The V gene is TRBV5-1, the J gene TRBJ2-5, with D possibly TRBD2 on 6 matching bases. The length of the CDR3 is 13 residues. V lost 4 bases and J lost 4, with 11 bases in between. Germline CDR1 and CDR2: SGHRS and YFSETQ. As DNA, the CDR3 is TGCGCCAGCAGCCGGGGGTCCTTAGAGACCCAGTACTTC. It specifies CASSRGSLETQYF.

In this sample, this clonotype turned up a few times. The rearrangement links TRBV5-1 to TRBJ2-2; 8 bases agree with TRBD1. The CDR3 sequence is 12 residues long. Trimming took 6 bases from V and 7 from J; bases not matched to a gene: 2. Germline V gene data show CDR1 as SGHRS and CDR2 as YFSETQ. This chain's CDR3 is CASKTGDGELFF. DNA for the CDR3: TGCGCCAGCAAGACAGGGGACGGGGAGCTGTTTTTT.

This clonotype turned up a few times. This chain uses TRBV4-3 with TRBJ2-7, with TRBD1 matching over 7 bases. Germline V gene sequence: CDR1 LGHNA, CDR2 YSLEER. The CDR3 is made up of 15 amino acids. Germline trimming cut 0 bases from V and 3 bases from J; bases unmatched to any gene: 5. The CDR3 bases are TGCGCCAGCAGCCAAGAAGGACAGGCCCTCTACGAGCAGTACTTC. Translation gives CASSQEGQALYEQYF.

This clonotype was recorded many times. This sequence joins TRBV11-2 and TRBJ1-1; D is undetermined. Germline assignment: CDR1 SGHAT and CDR2 FQNNGV. The CDR3 is 14 amino acids. The V and J ends lost 3 bases and 3 bases respectively, with 11 bases between them. CDR3 residues: CASSFAMRDTEAFF. The CDR3 DNA is TGTGCCAGCAGCTTTGCGATGAGGGACACTGAAGCTTTCTTT.

This clonotype was detected only a few times. The J gene is TRBJ2-7, the V gene TRBV5-1; D call uncertain. Trimming took 0 bases from V and 9 from J, leaving 16 bases between them. Germline lookup yields CDR1 SGHRS and CDR2 YFSETQ. The CDR3 consists of 14 residues. The CDR3 region is CASSLERIGVWQYF. In nucleotides, the CDR3 is TGCGCCAGCAGCTTGGAGAGGATTGGCGTTTGGCAGTACTTC.

The chain has TRBV5-1 and TRBJ2-7; possible D gene TRBD2, 5 bases. The CDR3 runs 14 residues. Germline lookup yields CDR1 SGHRS and CDR2 YFSETQ. Trimming removed 0 bases from V and 10 bases from J, with 17 bases in between. CDR3 residues: CASSLELGIREQYF. Written as DNA, the CDR3 is TGCGCCAGCAGCTTGGAACTCGGCATACGGGAACAGTACTTC. The full variable domain, rest sourced from reference TRBV5-1 and TRBJ2-7, is KAGVTQTPRYLIKTRGQQVTLSCSPISGHRSVSWYQQTPGQGLQFLFEYFSETQRNKGNFPGRFSGRQFSNSRSEMNVSTLELGDSALYLCASSLELGIREQYFGPGTRLTVT.

This clonotype has only a few counts. The chain is built from TRBV2 and TRBJ2-5; D is ambiguous. V was trimmed by 3 bases and J by 4 bases, leaving 6 bases between them. Germline CDR1 and CDR2: SNHLY and FYNNEI. The CDR3 sequence is 12 residues long. The CDR3 nucleotides read TGTGCCAGCAGTGAGGGTCCAGAGACCCAGTACTTC. It translates to CASSEGPETQYF.

This clonotype has just a few counts. V usage is TRBV5-1 and J usage is TRBJ1-1; perhaps TRBD1 as D (6 bases). Germline V gene data show CDR1 as SGHRS and CDR2 as YFSETQ. The CDR3 spans 16 residues. V dropped 2 bases and J dropped 2 bases, with 16 bases sitting between them. DNA for the CDR3: TGCGCCAGCAGCTTAGAAGGACAGCTTTTTAACACTGAAGCTTTCTTT. Its protein is CASSLEGQLFNTEAFF.

The chain has TRBV7-9 and TRBJ2-6; D may be TRBD1 (6 bases). V lost 3 bases and J lost 0, with 12 bases in between. Germline CDR1 SEHNR, CDR2 FQNEAQ (reference sequence). This CDR3 has 17 amino acids. DNA for the CDR3: TGTGCCAGCAGCTTTACAGGGAGTAGCTCTGGGGCCAACGTCCTGACTTTC. The encoded protein is CASSFTGSSSGANVLTF.

J is TRBJ2-1 and V is TRBV20-1; D possibly uses TRBD1 or TRBD2 (6 bases each). Germline CDR1 DFQATT, CDR2 SNEGSKA (reference sequence). The CDR3 extends over 14 amino acids. The V and J ends lost 7 bases and 4 bases respectively, with 17 bases between them. The CDR3 nucleotides are TGCAGTGGGGGGTCGGGGGCCTTTTACAATGAGCAGTTCTTC. Encoded protein: CSGGSGAFYNEQFF.

This clonotype was picked up a small number of times. The rearrangement uses TRBV14 and TRBJ2-3, with D perhaps TRBD1 (7 bases). This CDR3 contains 16 residues. Trimming pared 2 bases from V and 1 base from J, leaving 13 bases between. Germline V gene sequence: CDR1 SGHDN, CDR2 FVKESK. CDR3 sequence reads: CASSQWGGQGTDTQYF. CDR3 coding DNA: TGTGCCAGCAGCCAATGGGGAGGACAGGGCACAGATACGCAGTATTTT.

In nucleotides, the CDR3 is TGTGCCAGCAGTGGGAGATACTACACAGATACGCAGTATTTT. This encodes CASSGRYYTDTQYF. V is TRBV12-3 or TRBV12-4 and J is TRBJ2-3; possible D gene TRBD2, 5 bases. V shed 5 bases and J shed 2 bases, with 11 bases lying between them. This CDR3 comprises 14 residues.